This T cell receptor (beta chain) was recorded in a study of Ad26.COV2.S vaccination and SARS-CoV-2 variants. Study background: A participant enrolled in the COV1001 Ad26.COV2.S trial arm provided the sample. Once, or twice with 56 days between doses, Ad26.COV2.S was given intramuscularly.

Treatment reported: roughly 18 received Ad26.COV2.S at low or high dose, single or two shots; five or six received placebo; per-sample allocation not given. Day 63 after the first vaccine or placebo injection was the time point for sampling. The CDR3 is made up of 18 amino acids. Germline V gene sequence: CDR1 MGHRA, CDR2 YSYEKL. Trimming removed 0 bases at V and 5 bases at J, with 22 bases between. Using immunoSEQ multiplex PCR, the repertoire was profiled, and TCRdb retains in-frame clones only, with some absent. The repertoire holds around 270,000 clones, with 70% to 90% as singletons. The V call is TRBV4-1, the J call TRBJ1-1; a possible D gene is TRBD1 (5 bases). This TCR came from a person between 18 and 59 years old who received the Ad26.COV2.S COVID-19 vaccine or a placebo. The specimen was peripheral blood, collected in a trial of Ad26.COV2.S vaccine versus placebo. The CDR3, as DNA: TGCGCCAGCAGCCAAGATCAGCATGCGGGTTCCCGGGGGACTGAAGCTTTCTTT. Translated, it gives CASSQDQHAGSRGTEAFF.